This T cell receptor beta chain was sequenced for a study of OX40 agonist ivuxolimab in advanced cancers. About the study: Patients received ivuxolimab, an agonistic anti-OX40 (CD134) antibody.

This clone appeared a single time. The germline V and J ends were trimmed by 0 bases and 7 bases, with 20 bases remaining between them. The germline gives CDR1 SGHDT, CDR2 YYEEEE. The CDR3 runs to 16 residues. Samples of blood were obtained at baseline, on cycle 4 day 1, and on cycle 7 day 1. Some clones are missing from TCRdb's copy, which holds only in-frame ones; the method was immunoSEQ multiplex PCR. The table includes approximately 99,000 clones, under 95% detected once. This specimen was CD4+ or CD8+ T cells sorted from blood, taken in a trial of the OX40 agonist ivuxolimab. The chain is built from TRBV5-6 and TRBJ2-7; D might be TRBD2 (7 bases). The TCR sequence derives from an adult with an advanced solid tumor such as melanoma, head and neck, liver or kidney cancer. The CDR3 coding sequence is TGTGCCAGCAGCTTGGATTACGGGGGGCTAGCTCGGGAGCAGTACTTC. Translating gives CASSLDYGGLAREQYF. Full variable domain (missing parts from reference TRBV5-6 and TRBJ2-7): DAGVTQSPTHLIKTRGQQVTLRCSPKSGHDTVSWYQQALGQGPQFIFQYYEEEERQRGNFPDRFSGHQFPNYSSELNVNALLLGDSALYLCASSLDYGGLAREQYFGPGTRLTVT.